The clone carrying this TCR beta chain was recorded at least ten times. MiXCR, applied by TCRdb to the RACE reads, yields one record per CDR3 protein. This table holds approximately 79,000 distinct CDR3 sequences, around 7.9% found once. This specimen comes from a study of human T cells and chemical hapten exposure. Study-wide context: Across the whole study, which lasted approximately 23 weeks, patients were given diphenylcyclopropenone on the scalp once a week.

Time point in this sample: pre-sensitization, week 0. Treatment described: therapeutic diphenylcyclopropenone sensitization with weekly scalp DPC. Unmatched junction bases numbered 7, after V lost 0 bases and J lost 3 bases. In germline, CDR1 is SGDLS, CDR2 YYNGEE. The length of the CDR3 is 17 residues. Sequences were derived from whole blood, sampled in connection with sensitization to the hapten diphenylcyclopropenone (DPC). The chain employs TRBV9 and TRBJ2-1; 9 nucleotides align to TRBD2. This receptor was taken from a middle-aged man with alopecia areata. Some clones in this sample may be carry-over from other donors' samples. In nucleotides, the CDR3 is TGTGCCAGCAGCGTAGAGATAGCGGGAGTGAGCTACAATGAGCAGTTCTTC. Its protein is CASSVEIAGVSYNEQFF. The whole variable domain, filled in from reference TRBV9 and TRBJ2-1, reads DSGVTQTPKHLITATGQRVTLRCSPRSGDLSVYWYQQSLDQGLQFLIQYYNGEERAKGNILERFSAQQFPDLHSELNLSSLELGDSALYFCASSVEIAGVSYNEQFFGPGTRLTVL.